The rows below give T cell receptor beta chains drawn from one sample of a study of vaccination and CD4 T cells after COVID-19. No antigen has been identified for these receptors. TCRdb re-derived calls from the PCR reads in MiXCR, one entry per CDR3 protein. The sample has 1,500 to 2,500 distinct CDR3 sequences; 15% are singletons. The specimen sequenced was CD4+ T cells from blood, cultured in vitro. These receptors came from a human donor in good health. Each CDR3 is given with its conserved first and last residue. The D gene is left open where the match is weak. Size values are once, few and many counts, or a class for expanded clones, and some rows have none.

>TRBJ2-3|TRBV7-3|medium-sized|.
TGTGCCAGCAGCTTAGGGCAACCCGGGGGAACAGATACGCAGTATTTT
CASSLGQPGGTDTQYF
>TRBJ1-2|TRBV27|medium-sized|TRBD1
TGTGCCAGCAGTTTATCGGGGACAGGGGCCGCCTATGGCTACACCTTC
CASSLSGTGAAYGYTF
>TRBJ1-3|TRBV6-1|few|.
TGTGCCAGCAGTCCCCAGCAGGTGCCGGACACCATATATTTT
CASSPQQVPDTIYF
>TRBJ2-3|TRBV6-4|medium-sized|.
TGTGCCAGCAGTGAGGGAATAAGCACAGATACGCAGTATTTT
CASSEGISTDTQYF
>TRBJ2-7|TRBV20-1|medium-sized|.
TGCAGTGCTAGTCCCAGCTACGAGCAGTACTTC
CSASPSYEQYF
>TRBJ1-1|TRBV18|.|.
TGTGCCAGCTCACCAATGCAGGGAGGAGGGACTGAAGCTTTCTTT
CASSPMQGGGTEAFF
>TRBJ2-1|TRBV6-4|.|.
TGTGCCACCTCCCCAGTGGCGACTTCGGATGGGCAGTTCTTC
CATSPVATSDGQFF
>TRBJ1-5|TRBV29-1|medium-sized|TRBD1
TGCAGCGTCAGGACAGGGGACAATCAGCCCCAGCATTTT
CSVRTGDNQPQHF
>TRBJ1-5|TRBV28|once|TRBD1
TGTGCCAGCAGTCGACAGGGGGCATTTCAGCCCCAGCATTTT
CASSRQGAFQPQHF
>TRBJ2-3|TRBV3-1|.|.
TGTGCCAGCAGCCAAGGGGGGCTAGCGGAGAGCACAGATACGCAGTATTTT
CASSQGGLAESTDTQYF
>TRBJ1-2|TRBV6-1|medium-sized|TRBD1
TGTGCCAGCAGTGAACTGGTAACAGGGGAGGGCTACACCTTC
CASSELVTGEGYTF
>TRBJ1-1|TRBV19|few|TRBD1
TGTGCCAGTAGTATAGCAGGGGGCACTGAAGCTTTCTTT
CASSIAGGTEAFF
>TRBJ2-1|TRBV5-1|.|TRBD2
TGCGCCAGCAGCGTAGGAGCGGGAGAGGTAATATTTGTGCAGTTCTTC
CASSVGAGEVIFVQFF
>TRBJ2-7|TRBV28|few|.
TGTGCCAGCAGTTTATTTCCTAGGAACTACGAGCAGTACTTC
CASSLFPRNYEQYF
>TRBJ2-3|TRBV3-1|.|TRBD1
TGTGCCAGCAGCCCCCGGGACAGGGGGCAACGTACGCAGTATTTT
CASSPRDRGQRTQYF
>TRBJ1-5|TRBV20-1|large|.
TGCAGTGCCATCCGGTGGAGGCGCTATAGCAATCAGCCCCAGCATTTT
CSAIRWRRYSNQPQHF
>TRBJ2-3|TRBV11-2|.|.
TGTGCCAGCAGCTTAGATTGGAGGGGACCGAGTTTGGATACGCAGTATTTT
CASSLDWRGPSLDTQYF
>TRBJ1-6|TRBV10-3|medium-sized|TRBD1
TGTGCCATCAGGACAGGGGTCAGTTCACCCCTCCACTTT
CAIRTGVSSPLHF
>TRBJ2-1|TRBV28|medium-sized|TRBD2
TGTGCCAGCAGTAAACCGGGACTAGCCAATGAGCAGTTCTTC
CASSKPGLANEQFF
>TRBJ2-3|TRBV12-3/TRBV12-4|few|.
TGTGCCAGCAGTTTAGCGGGGGGCGGCACAGATACGCAGTATTTT
CASSLAGGGTDTQYF
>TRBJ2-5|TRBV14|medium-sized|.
TGTGCCAGCAGCCAACACAGGGGGGGGACATCGGAGACCCAGTACTTC
CASSQHRGGTSETQYF
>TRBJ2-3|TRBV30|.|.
TGTGCCTGGAGTGTGGCCCCAGATACGCAGTATTTT
CAWSVAPDTQYF
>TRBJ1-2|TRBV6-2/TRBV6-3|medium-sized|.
TGTGCCGGATACAGTACAGCTAACTATGGCTACACCTTC
CAGYSTANYGYTF
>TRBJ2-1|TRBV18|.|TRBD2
TGTGCCAGCTCGGCCCCACTAGCGGGGGAGTACAATGAGCAGTTCTTC
CASSAPLAGEYNEQFF
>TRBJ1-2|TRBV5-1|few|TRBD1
TGCGCCAGCAGCAGAAGGACAGGGGTAGGCTATGGCTACACCTTC
CASSRRTGVGYGYTF
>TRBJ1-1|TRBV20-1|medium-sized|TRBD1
TGCAGTGCCACCCCCCCCGGACAGGGGTCGGGCACTGAAGCTTTCTTT
CSATPPGQGSGTEAFF
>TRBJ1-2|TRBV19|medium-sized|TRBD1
TGTGCCAGTAGACCTCCGGGACAGGGGGCAGCTGGCTACACCTTC
CASRPPGQGAAGYTF
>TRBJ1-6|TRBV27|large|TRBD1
TGTGCCAGCGGCAAGGGTGACAGGGGGACTAACTCACCCCTCCACTTT
CASGKGDRGTNSPLHF
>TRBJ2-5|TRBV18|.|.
TGTGCCAGCTCACCAGGGGCGTACCAAGAGACCCAGTACTTC
CASSPGAYQETQYF
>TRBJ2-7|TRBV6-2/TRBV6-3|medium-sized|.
TGTGCCAGCAGCCTCGGTGTCGGAGATCCCGAGCAGTACTTC
CASSLGVGDPEQYF
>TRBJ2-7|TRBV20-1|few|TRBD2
TGCAGTGCCCGCGGTACTAGCGGTTCCTACGAGCAGTACTTC
CSARGTSGSYEQYF
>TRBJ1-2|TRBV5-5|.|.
TGTGCCAGCACGGCAGGGACCAACTATGGCTACACCTTC
CASTAGTNYGYTF
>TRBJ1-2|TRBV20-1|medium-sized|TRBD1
TGCAGTGCTAGAGATCGGACAGGGGGCGACTATGGCTACACCTTC
CSARDRTGGDYGYTF
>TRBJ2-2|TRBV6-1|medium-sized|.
TGTGCCAGCGTGGGGGACTGGGGAATCGGGGAGCTGTTTTTT
CASVGDWGIGELFF
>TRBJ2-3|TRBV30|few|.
TGTGCCTGGAGGGGTAGTTACACAGATACGCAGTATTTT
CAWRGSYTDTQYF
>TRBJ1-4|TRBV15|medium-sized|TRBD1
TGTGCCACCAGCAGAGACCTAACAGGGGCGACTACCAATGAAAAACTGTTTTTT
CATSRDLTGATTNEKLFF
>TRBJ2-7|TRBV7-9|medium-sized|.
TGTGCCAGCAGAGGGGAATCGGGGGCCCAGGAGCAGTACTTC
CASRGESGAQEQYF
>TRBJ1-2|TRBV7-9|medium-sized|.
TGTGCCAGCAGCCCAGAGGAAGGGTCCACCAACTATGGCTACACCTTC
CASSPEEGSTNYGYTF
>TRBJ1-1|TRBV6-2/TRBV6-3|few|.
TGTGCCAGCAGTCTCAGGTACACTGAAGCTTTCTTT
CASSLRYTEAFF
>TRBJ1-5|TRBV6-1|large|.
TGTGCCAGCAGGTGGCGAGGCAATCAGCCCCAGCATTTT
CASRWRGNQPQHF
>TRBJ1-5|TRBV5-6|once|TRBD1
TGTGTCAGCAGCTTCGCCGGACAGGGGAGAAATCAGCCCCAGCATTTT
CVSSFAGQGRNQPQHF
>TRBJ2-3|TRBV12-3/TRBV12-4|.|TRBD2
TGTGCCAGCAGTTTGTGGCGGGGGGGCAGGGGCACAGATACGCAGTATTTT
CASSLWRGGRGTDTQYF
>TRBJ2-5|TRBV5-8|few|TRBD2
TGTGCCAGCAGCTTGGGCGGCGGGGGCCAAGAGACCCAGTACTTC
CASSLGGGGQETQYF
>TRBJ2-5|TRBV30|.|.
TGTGCCTGGAGTGCGGACGCCCAAGAGACCCAGTACTTC
CAWSADAQETQYF
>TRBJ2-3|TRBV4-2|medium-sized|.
TGTGCCAGCAGCCAAGCAAGCGGGACAAGCACAGATACGCAGTATTTT
CASSQASGTSTDTQYF
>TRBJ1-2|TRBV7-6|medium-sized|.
TGTGCCAGCAGGGAAACGACGGGGACCCGCGGCTACACCTTC
CASRETTGTRGYTF
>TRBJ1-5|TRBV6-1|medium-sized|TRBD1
TGTGCCAGCAGTACGACAGGGGGCGCGAGGCAGCCCCAGCATTTT
CASSTTGGARQPQHF
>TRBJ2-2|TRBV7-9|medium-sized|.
TGTGCCAGCAGCTCCACCGGCAGGGGACTGACCGGGGAGCTGTTTTTT
CASSSTGRGLTGELFF
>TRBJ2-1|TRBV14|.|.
TGTGCCAGCAGCCTCTACGAGAGACAGTTCTTC
CASSLYERQFF
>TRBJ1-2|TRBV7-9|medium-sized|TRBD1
TGTGCCAGCAGCTTAGCGGGACAGGGACACGGCTACACCTTC
CASSLAGQGHGYTF
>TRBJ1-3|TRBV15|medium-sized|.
TGTGCCACCAGCCCGGACAGCCTCTCTGGAAACACCATATATTTT
CATSPDSLSGNTIYF
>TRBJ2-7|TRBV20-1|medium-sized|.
TGCAGTGCTAGCCTGGGACTTCTGGAGCAGTACTTC
CSASLGLLEQYF
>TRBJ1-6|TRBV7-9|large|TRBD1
TGTGCCAGCAGCTTTCTCACAGGGGGCAACTCACCCCTCCACTTT
CASSFLTGGNSPLHF
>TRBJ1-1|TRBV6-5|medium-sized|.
TGTGCCAGCAGTTACTCGTATGGGGCGGAAGCTTTCTTT
CASSYSYGAEAFF
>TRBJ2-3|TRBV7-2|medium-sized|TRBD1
TGTGCCAGCAGCTTGGGGACAGGCGAGGGTACGCAGTATTTT
CASSLGTGEGTQYF
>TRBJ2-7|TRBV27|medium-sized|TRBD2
TGTGCCAGCAGTTTTCGCGGGACTAGCTCCTACGAGCAGTACTTC
CASSFRGTSSYEQYF
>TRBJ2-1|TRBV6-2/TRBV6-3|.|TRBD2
TGTGCCAGCAGAGAAAAGGGACTAGCGCGGGTGGGTGAGCAGTTCTTC
CASREKGLARVGEQFF
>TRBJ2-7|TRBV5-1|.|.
TGCGCCAGCAGCTTGGGACAGAACCCAAGCTCCTACGAGCAGTACTTC
CASSLGQNPSSYEQYF
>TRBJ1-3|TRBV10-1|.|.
TGCGCCAGCAGTGAATGTCGTCCAGACACCATATATTTT
CASSECRPDTIYF